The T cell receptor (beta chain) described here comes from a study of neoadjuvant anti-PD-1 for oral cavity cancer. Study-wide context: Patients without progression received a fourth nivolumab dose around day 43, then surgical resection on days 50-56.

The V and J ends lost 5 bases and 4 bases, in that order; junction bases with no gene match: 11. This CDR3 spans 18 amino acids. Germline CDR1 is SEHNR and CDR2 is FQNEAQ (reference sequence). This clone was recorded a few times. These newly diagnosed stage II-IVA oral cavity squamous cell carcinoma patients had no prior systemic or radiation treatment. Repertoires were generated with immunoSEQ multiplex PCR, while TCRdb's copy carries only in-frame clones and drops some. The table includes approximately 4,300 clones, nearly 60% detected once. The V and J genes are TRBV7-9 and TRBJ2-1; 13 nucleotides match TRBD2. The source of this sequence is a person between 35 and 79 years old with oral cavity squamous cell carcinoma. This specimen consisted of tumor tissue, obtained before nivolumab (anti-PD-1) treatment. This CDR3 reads CASSLGLAGEGPYNEQFF. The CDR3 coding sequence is TGTGCCAGCAGCCTCGGACTAGCGGGAGAGGGGCCATACAATGAGCAGTTCTTC.